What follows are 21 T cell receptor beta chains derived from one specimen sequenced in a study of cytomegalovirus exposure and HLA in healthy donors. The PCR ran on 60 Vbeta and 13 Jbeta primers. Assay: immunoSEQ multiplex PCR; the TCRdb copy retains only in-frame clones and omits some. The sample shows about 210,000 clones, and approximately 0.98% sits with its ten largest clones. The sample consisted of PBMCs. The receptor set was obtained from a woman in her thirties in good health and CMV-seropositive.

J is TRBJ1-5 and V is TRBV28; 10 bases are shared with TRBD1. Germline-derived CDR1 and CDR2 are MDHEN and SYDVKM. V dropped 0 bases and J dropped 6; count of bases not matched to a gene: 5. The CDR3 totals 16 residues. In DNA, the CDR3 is TGTGCCAGCAGTTTATGGGAGGGGACAGGGGTTCAGCCCCAGCATTTT. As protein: CASSLWEGTGVQPQHF. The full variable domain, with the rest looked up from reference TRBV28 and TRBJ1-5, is DVKVTQSSRYLVKRTGEKVFLECVQDMDHENMFWYRQDPGLGLRLIYFSYDVKMKEKGDIPEGYSVSREKKERFSLILESASTNQTSMYLCASSLWEGTGVQPQHFGDGTRLSIL.

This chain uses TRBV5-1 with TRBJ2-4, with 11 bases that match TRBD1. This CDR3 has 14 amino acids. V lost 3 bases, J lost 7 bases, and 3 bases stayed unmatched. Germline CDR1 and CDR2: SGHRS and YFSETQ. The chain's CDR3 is CASSSGQGENIQYF. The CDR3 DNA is TGCGCCAGCAGCTCGGGACAGGGGGAGAACATTCAGTACTTC. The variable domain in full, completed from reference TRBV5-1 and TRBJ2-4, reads KAGVTQTPRYLIKTRGQQVTLSCSPISGHRSVSWYQQTPGQGLQFLFEYFSETQRNKGNFPGRFSGRQFSNSRSEMNVSTLELGDSALYLCASSSGQGENIQYFGAGTRLSVL.

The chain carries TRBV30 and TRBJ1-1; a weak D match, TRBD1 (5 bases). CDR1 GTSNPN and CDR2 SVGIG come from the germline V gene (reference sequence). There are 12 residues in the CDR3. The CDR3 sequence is CAYGQLNTEAFF. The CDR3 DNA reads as TGTGCTTACGGACAACTGAACACTGAAGCTTTCTTT.

Here the CDR3 DNA reads TGTGCCAGTAGTACCCTAGACAGGGGGAAGACTGGAAACACCATATATTTT. Residues: CASSTLDRGKTGNTIYF. The chain combines TRBV19 with TRBJ1-3; 9 nucleotides align to TRBD1. The CDR3 spans 17 residues. Germline CDR1 LNHDA, CDR2 SQIVND (reference sequence). V trimming: 4 bases; J trimming: 2 bases; junction bases outside the gene matches: 9. Filled out from reference TRBV19 and TRBJ1-3, the complete variable domain reads DGGITQSPKYLFRKEGQNVTLSCEQNLNHDAMYWYRQDPGQGLRLIYYSQIVNDFQKGDIAEGYSVSREKKESFPLTVTSAQKNPTAFYLCASSTLDRGKTGNTIYFGEGSWLTVV.

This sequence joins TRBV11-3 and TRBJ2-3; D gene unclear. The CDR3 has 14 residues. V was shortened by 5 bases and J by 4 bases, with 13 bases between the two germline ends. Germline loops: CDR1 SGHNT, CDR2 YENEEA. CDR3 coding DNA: TGTGCCAGCAGCCCCCGGCGGAGTGCAGATACGCAGTATTTT. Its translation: CASSPRRSADTQYF. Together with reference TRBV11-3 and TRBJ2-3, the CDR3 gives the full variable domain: EAGVVQSPRYKIIEKKQPVAFWCNPISGHNTLYWYLQNLGQGPELLIRYENEEAVDDSQLPKDRFSAERLKGVDSTLKIQPAELGDSAVYLCASSPRRSADTQYFGPGTRLTVL.

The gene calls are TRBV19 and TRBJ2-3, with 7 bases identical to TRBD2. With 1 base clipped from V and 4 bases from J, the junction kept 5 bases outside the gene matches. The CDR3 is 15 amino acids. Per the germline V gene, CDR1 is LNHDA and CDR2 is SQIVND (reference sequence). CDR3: CASSIGGSVPDTQYF. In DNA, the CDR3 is TGTGCCAGTAGTATAGGCGGGAGCGTCCCAGATACGCAGTATTTT. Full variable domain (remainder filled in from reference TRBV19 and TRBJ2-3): DGGITQSPKYLFRKEGQNVTLSCEQNLNHDAMYWYRQDPGQGLRLIYYSQIVNDFQKGDIAEGYSVSREKKESFPLTVTSAQKNPTAFYLCASSIGGSVPDTQYFGPGTRLTVL.

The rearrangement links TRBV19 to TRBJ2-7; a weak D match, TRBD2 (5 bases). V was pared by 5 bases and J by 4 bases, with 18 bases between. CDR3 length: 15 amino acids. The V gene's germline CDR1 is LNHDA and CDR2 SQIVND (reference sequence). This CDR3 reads CASSPRADKGYEQYF. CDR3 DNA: TGTGCCAGTAGTCCGCGGGCCGATAAGGGATACGAGCAGTACTTC. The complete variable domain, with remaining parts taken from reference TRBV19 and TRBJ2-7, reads DGGITQSPKYLFRKEGQNVTLSCEQNLNHDAMYWYRQDPGQGLRLIYYSQIVNDFQKGDIAEGYSVSREKKESFPLTVTSAQKNPTAFYLCASSPRADKGYEQYFGPGTRLTVT.

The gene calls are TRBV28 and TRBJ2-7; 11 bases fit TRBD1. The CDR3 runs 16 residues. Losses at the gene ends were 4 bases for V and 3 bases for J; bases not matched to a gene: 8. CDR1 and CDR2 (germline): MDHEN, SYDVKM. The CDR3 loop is CASSSQGGQGVYEQYF. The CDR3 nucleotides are TGTGCCAGCAGTTCCCAGGGGGGACAGGGGGTCTACGAGCAGTACTTC.

Here the CDR3 DNA reads TGTGCCAGCACAGATGCTGGCCAGTACTTC. Amino acids: CASTDAGQYF. This rearrangement joins TRBV6-1 to TRBJ2-5; D gene uncertain. CDR1 MNHNS and CDR2 SASEGT come from the germline V gene. With 7 bases removed from V and 10 bases from J, the gap between germline ends came to 10 bases. The CDR3 sequence is 10 residues long.

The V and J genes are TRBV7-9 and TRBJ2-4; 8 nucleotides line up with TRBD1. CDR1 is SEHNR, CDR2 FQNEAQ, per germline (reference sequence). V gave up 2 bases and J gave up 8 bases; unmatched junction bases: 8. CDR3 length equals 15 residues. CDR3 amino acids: CASSLPQGAQDIQYF. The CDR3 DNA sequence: TGTGCCAGCAGCTTACCTCAGGGGGCGCAGGACATTCAGTACTTC.

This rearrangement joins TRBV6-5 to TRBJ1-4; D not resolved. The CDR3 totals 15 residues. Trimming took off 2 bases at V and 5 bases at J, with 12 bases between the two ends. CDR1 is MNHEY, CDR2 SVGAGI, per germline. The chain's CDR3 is CASSYLGGPNEKLFF. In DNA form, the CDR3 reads TGTGCCAGCAGTTACCTAGGAGGGCCGAATGAAAAACTGTTTTTT.

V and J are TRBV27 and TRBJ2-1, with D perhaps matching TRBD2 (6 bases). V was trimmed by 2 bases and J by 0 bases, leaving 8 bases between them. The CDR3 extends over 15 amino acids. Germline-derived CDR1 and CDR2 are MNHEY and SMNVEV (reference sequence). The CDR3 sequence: CASSLLANSYNEQFF. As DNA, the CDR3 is TGTGCCAGCAGTTTACTAGCGAACTCCTACAATGAGCAGTTCTTC.

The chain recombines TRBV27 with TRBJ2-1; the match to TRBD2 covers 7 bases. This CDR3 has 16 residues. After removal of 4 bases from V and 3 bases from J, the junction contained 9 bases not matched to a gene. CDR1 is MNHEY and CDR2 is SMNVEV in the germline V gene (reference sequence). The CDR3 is CASSSQRGVDYNEQFF. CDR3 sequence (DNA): TGTGCCAGCAGTTCCCAACGGGGGGTCGACTACAATGAGCAGTTCTTC.

The CDR3 DNA sequence: TGTGCCTGGCGACAGGGCATGAACACTGAAGCTTTCTTT. It specifies CAWRQGMNTEAFF. The J gene is TRBJ1-1, the V gene TRBV30, with TRBD1 matching 7 bases. This CDR3 contains 13 residues. Germline V gene data show CDR1 as GTSNPN and CDR2 as SVGIG (reference sequence). J lost 0 bases, V lost 5 bases, and 3 bases had no gene match.

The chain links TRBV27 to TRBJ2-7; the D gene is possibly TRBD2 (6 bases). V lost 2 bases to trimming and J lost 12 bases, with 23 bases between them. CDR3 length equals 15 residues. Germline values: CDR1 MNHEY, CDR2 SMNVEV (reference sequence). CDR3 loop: CASSLKSAGSLRTYF. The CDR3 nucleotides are TGTGCCAGCAGTTTAAAATCAGCCGGGAGCCTAAGGACGTACTTC.

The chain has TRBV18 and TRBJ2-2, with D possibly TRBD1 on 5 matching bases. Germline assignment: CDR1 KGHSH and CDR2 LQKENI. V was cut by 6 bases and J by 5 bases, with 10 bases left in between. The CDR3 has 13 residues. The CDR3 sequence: CASSSGLTGELFF. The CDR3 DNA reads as TGTGCCAGCTCCTCAGGGCTGACCGGGGAGCTGTTTTTT.

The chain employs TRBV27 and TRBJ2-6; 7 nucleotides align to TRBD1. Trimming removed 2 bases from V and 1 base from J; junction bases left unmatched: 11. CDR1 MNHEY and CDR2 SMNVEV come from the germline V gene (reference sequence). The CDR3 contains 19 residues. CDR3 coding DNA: TGTGCCAGCAGTTTACCGGATGGGACAGCTAGGTCTGGGGCCAACGTCCTGACTTTC. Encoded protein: CASSLPDGTARSGANVLTF.

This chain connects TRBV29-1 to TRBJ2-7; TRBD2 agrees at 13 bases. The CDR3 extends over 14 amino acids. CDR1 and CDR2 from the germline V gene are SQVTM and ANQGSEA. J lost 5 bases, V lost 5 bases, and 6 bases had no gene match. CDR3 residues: CSVQGLAGVDEQYF. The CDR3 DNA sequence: TGCAGCGTTCAAGGACTAGCGGGAGTCGACGAGCAGTACTTC.

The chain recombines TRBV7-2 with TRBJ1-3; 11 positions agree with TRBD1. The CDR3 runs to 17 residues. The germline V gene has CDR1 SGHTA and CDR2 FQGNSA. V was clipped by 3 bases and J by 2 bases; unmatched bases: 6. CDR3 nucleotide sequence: TGTGCCAGCAGCTTTTCGGCGGGACAGGGGGCTGGAAACACCATATATTTT. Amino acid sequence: CASSFSAGQGAGNTIYF.

CDR3 bases: TGTGCCAGCAGCTCAGGACAGGCCGCCGGGAATGAGCAGTTCTTC. As protein: CASSSGQAAGNEQFF. The rearrangement uses TRBV27 and TRBJ2-1; 7 bases are a match to TRBD1. Germline values: CDR1 MNHEY, CDR2 SMNVEV (reference sequence). This CDR3 comprises 15 residues. V shed 6 bases, J shed 7 bases, and the junction held 12 bases outside the gene matches.

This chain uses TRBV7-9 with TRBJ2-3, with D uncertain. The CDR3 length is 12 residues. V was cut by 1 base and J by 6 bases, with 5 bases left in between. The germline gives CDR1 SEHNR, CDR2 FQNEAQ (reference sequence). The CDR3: CASSLDGDTQYF. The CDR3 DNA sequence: TGTGCCAGCAGCTTAGACGGGGATACGCAGTATTTT.